This T cell receptor (beta chain) was sequenced during a study of blood T cell repertoires in COVID-19. Sequencing used immunoSEQ multiplex PCR; TCRdb keeps in-frame clones, though not all of them. The table records fewer than 700,000 clones, approximately 91% of them present only once. Germline CDR1 reads MNHNY; CDR2 reads SVGAGI (reference sequence). This CDR3 contains 14 residues. Between the trimmed V and J ends, which lost 6 bases and 5 bases, there was a span of 14 bases. The sample comprised peripheral blood. J is TRBJ1-5 and V is TRBV6-6, with D uncertain. The clonotype was recovered from a woman aged 45-60 years with COVID-19, enrolled during active disease. The CDR3 nucleotides are TGTGCCAGCAGGAGGAGTGTTTCCCATCAGCCCCAGCATTTT. Translation: CASRRSVSHQPQHF.